The present T cell receptor beta chain was sequenced within a study of cytomegalovirus exposure and HLA in healthy donors. This clone was recorded many times. The PCR was carried out with 60 Vbeta primers and 13 Jbeta primers. Profiled with immunoSEQ multiplex PCR; TCRdb holds only in-frame clones, not every one. This table holds roughly 200,000 clones, more than 9.5% found once. Specimen: PBMCs. The sequence was collected from a man aged 45-65 years in good health and CMV-seropositive.

Here the CDR3 reads CASSLGWAGLAASTDTQYF. The DNA for the CDR3 is TGCGCCAGCAGCTTGGGTTGGGCGGGACTAGCGGCTAGCACAGATACGCAGTATTTT. This chain connects TRBV5-1 to TRBJ2-3; 11 bases map to TRBD2. V shed 0 bases and J 0 bases; nucleotides not matched to a gene: 9. The CDR3 is made up of 19 amino acids. The germline CDR1 and CDR2 sequences are SGHRS and YFSETQ.